The 27 T cell receptor beta chains below were found in one sample sequenced in a study of T cell changes during pregnancy in multiple sclerosis. Generated by immunoSEQ multiplex PCR, the TCRdb table keeps only in-frame clones and is missing some. The sample carries just under 85,000 clones, 90% to 95% recorded once. The sequences come from peripheral blood, collected in the first trimester of pregnancy. The receptors originated from a female donor with multiple sclerosis, enrolled in a pregnancy study.

The chain uses TRBV7-2 and TRBJ2-5, with a tentative D call TRBD2 (6 bases). Germline V lookup: CDR1 SGHTA, CDR2 FQGNSA. V was clipped by 3 bases and J by 4 bases, with 15 bases between them. The CDR3 has 15 residues. The CDR3 here is CASSFAGSPRETQYF. CDR3 DNA sequence: TGTGCCAGCAGCTTTGCGGGATCCCCCCGAGAGACCCAGTACTTC. The full variable domain, rest sourced from reference TRBV7-2 and TRBJ2-5, is GAGVSQSPSNKVTEKGKDVELRCDPISGHTALYWYRQSLGQGLEFLIYFQGNSAPDKSGLPSDRFSAERTGGSVSTLTIQRTQQEDSAVYLCASSFAGSPRETQYFGPGTRLLVL.

The chain couples TRBV28 to TRBJ2-1; 7 bases align to TRBD2. There are 17 residues in the CDR3. Trimming removed 2 bases from V and 3 bases from J; junction bases left unmatched: 10. Germline assignment: CDR1 MDHEN and CDR2 SYDVKM. CDR3 DNA: TGTGCCAGCAGTTTAGGTTCTAGCGGAGAATTCTACAATGAGCAGTTCTTC. This encodes CASSLGSSGEFYNEQFF.

CDR3 DNA sequence: TGTGCCAGCAGCCCACAGGCCCACACTGAAGCTTTCTTT. It specifies CASSPQAHTEAFF. V usage is TRBV11-3 and J usage is TRBJ1-1, with D perhaps matching TRBD1 (5 bases). There are 13 residues in the CDR3. Trimming left V 5 bases short and J 3 bases short, with 10 bases between. The germline CDR1 and CDR2 sequences are SGHNT and YENEEA.

The J gene is TRBJ2-1, the V gene TRBV7-2; 9 nucleotides line up with TRBD2. Germline CDR1 reads SGHTA; CDR2 reads FQGNSA. Losses at the gene ends were 5 bases for V and 9 bases for J; bases not matched to a gene: 11. This CDR3 comprises 15 residues. CDR3 bases: TGTGCCAGCAGCGAGCGGTTCGGCGGGGGGGCTGAGCAGTTCTTC. Protein product: CASSERFGGGAEQFF.

The chain couples TRBV11-2 to TRBJ2-7, with a weak D call TRBD1 (5 bases). Trimming shortened V by 1 base and J by 6 bases, and 16 bases separated the two germline ends. Germline values: CDR1 SGHAT, CDR2 FQNNGV. CDR3 length equals 15 residues. The CDR3 reads CASSLVRQGKIEQYF. CDR3 in DNA: TGTGCCAGCAGCTTAGTAAGGCAGGGCAAGATCGAGCAGTACTTC.

The chain is built from TRBV5-1 and TRBJ2-3, with a weak D call TRBD1 (6 bases). There are 15 residues in the CDR3. The V end lost 4 bases, the J end lost 1 base, and 13 bases lay between the germline ends. CDR1 and CDR2 (germline): SGHRS, YFSETQ. DNA of the CDR3: TGCGCCAGCAGCACTCGACAGGATGGCACAGATACGCAGTATTTT. This codes for CASSTRQDGTDTQYF.

The rearrangement uses TRBV11-2 and TRBJ2-3; no clear D gene. Trimming pared 0 bases from V and 9 bases from J, leaving 10 bases between. Germline loops: CDR1 SGHAT, CDR2 FQNNGV. This CDR3 is built from 13 residues. In nucleotides, the CDR3 is TGTGCCAGCAGCTTAGAAGGAGTAGTCACGCAGTATTTT. Translation gives CASSLEGVVTQYF.

The chain recombines TRBV10-3 with TRBJ1-1, with D tentatively TRBD1 (5 bases). Germline loops: CDR1 ENHRY, CDR2 SYGVKD. V shed 0 bases and J shed 4 bases, with 12 bases lying between them. CDR3 length equals 15 residues. CDR3 DNA: TGTGCCATCAGTGAGTCGGGAGGGGCGAGCACTGAAGCTTTCTTT. This translates into CAISESGGASTEAFF.

The chain links TRBV5-4 to TRBJ2-7, with a tentative D call TRBD1 (6 bases). Deletions cut 4 bases from V and 3 bases from J, with 8 bases between. The CDR3 has 12 residues. Germline CDR1 and CDR2: SGHNT and YYREEE (reference sequence). The CDR3 nucleotides read TGTGCCAGCAGCCAGGACAGCTACGAGCAGTACTTC. Translating it yields CASSQDSYEQYF.

J is TRBJ1-1 and V is TRBV10-3, with D hard to call. The CDR3 is 15 residues long. V was shortened by 3 bases and J by 0 bases, with 11 bases between the two germline ends. Germline loops: CDR1 ENHRY, CDR2 SYGVKD. CDR3 residues: CAISERVIMNTEAFF. CDR3 DNA: TGTGCCATCAGTGAAAGAGTCATAATGAACACTGAAGCTTTCTTT.

The chain combines TRBV5-1 with TRBJ2-3; 16 nucleotides agree with TRBD2. The CDR3 is 18 amino acids. With V trimmed by 4 bases and J by 0 bases, 5 bases remained unmatched. Germline lookup yields CDR1 SGHRS and CDR2 YFSETQ. This CDR3 reads CASSPGLAGGPSTDTQYF. Here the CDR3 DNA reads TGCGCCAGCAGCCCGGGACTAGCGGGAGGGCCGAGCACAGATACGCAGTATTTT.

The V gene is TRBV7-3, the J gene TRBJ2-1, with D possibly matching TRBD2 (5 bases). Per germline, CDR1 SGHTA and CDR2 FQGTGA. V was shortened by 3 bases and J by 4 bases, with 13 bases between the two germline ends. This CDR3 spans 15 amino acids. The CDR3 region is CASSFNIGEYNEQFF. CDR3 nucleotide sequence: TGTGCCAGCAGCTTTAATATCGGGGAGTACAATGAGCAGTTCTTC.

The chain recombines TRBV2 with TRBJ1-4; TRBD1 matches 9 bases. There are 14 residues in the CDR3. The trim removed 8 bases at V and 8 bases at J, leaving 9 bases unmatched. The germline V gene has CDR1 SNHLY and CDR2 FYNNEI. The CDR3 reads CASARGQGGEKLFF. The DNA of the CDR3 is TGTGCCAGCGCCCGGGGACAGGGAGGCGAAAAACTGTTTTTT.

The J gene is TRBJ2-1, the V gene TRBV4-3; TRBD1 matches at 7 bases. This CDR3 has 14 residues. Germline V gives CDR1 LGHNA, CDR2 YSLEER. J lost 7 bases, V lost 1 base, and 4 bases had no gene match. The CDR3: CASSQAGQWNEQFF. DNA of the CDR3: TGCGCCAGCAGCCAAGCGGGACAGTGGAATGAGCAGTTCTTC.

V usage is TRBV28 and J usage is TRBJ2-7; D perhaps matches TRBD1 (6 bases). V lost 6 bases and J 3 bases, leaving 9 bases between the germline ends. Germline-derived CDR1 and CDR2 are MDHEN and SYDVKM. The CDR3 is 12 residues long. DNA for the CDR3: TGTGCCAGCAGAAAGACAGGCTACGAGCAGTACTTC. It specifies CASRKTGYEQYF.

This chain joins TRBV27 and TRBJ2-1; D may be TRBD2 (5 bases). This CDR3 contains 12 residues. V was pared by 9 bases and J by 6 bases, with 12 bases between. Per the germline V gene, CDR1 is MNHEY and CDR2 is SMNVEV (reference sequence). This CDR3 reads CASRGSFNEQFF. The CDR3 region has the DNA TGTGCCAGTCGAGGGAGCTTCAATGAGCAGTTCTTC.

The V and J genes are TRBV6-5 and TRBJ2-7; perhaps TRBD1 as D (6 bases). Trimming pared 6 bases from V and 2 bases from J, leaving 14 bases between. The germline gives CDR1 MNHEY, CDR2 SVGAGI. The CDR3 spans 14 residues. Here the CDR3 reads CASRETTGPYEQYF. The CDR3, as DNA: TGTGCCAGCAGGGAAACTACAGGGCCCTACGAGCAGTACTTC.

The rearrangement links TRBV30 to TRBJ1-2; perhaps TRBD1 as D (5 bases). The CDR3 runs 13 residues. The germline V gene encodes CDR1 GTSNPN and CDR2 SVGIG (reference sequence). The ends were cut back, 1 base at V and 4 bases at J, with 10 bases in the middle. In DNA, the CDR3 is TGTGCCTGGAGTGGGGGCAGCTCCTATGGCTACACCTTC. This gives the protein CAWSGGSSYGYTF.

This clone was detected a few times. The rearrangement links TRBV5-4 to TRBJ2-6; no firm D call. V was trimmed by 5 bases and J by 0 bases, leaving 9 bases between them. In germline, CDR1 is SGHNT, CDR2 YYREEE (reference sequence). The CDR3 spans 15 residues. As DNA, the CDR3 is TGTGCCAGCAGTCCATTACACTCTGGGGCCAACGTCCTGACTTTC. Translation gives CASSPLHSGANVLTF. Based on the CDR3 plus reference TRBV5-4 and TRBJ2-6, the full variable domain is ETGVTQSPTHLIKTRGQQVTLRCSSQSGHNTVSWYQQALGQGPQFIFQYYREEENGRGNFPPRFSGLQFPNYSSELNVNALELDDSALYLCASSPLHSGANVLTFGAGSRLTVL.

The V call is TRBV18, the J call TRBJ2-1; TRBD2 matches at 9 bases. CDR1 KGHSH and CDR2 LQKENI come from the germline V gene. The V and J ends lost 4 bases and 10 bases, in that order; junction bases with no gene match: 8. CDR3 size: 14 residues. CDR3 in amino acids: CASSLTLAGREQFF. The CDR3 nucleotides are TGTGCCAGCTCACTTACACTAGCGGGTAGAGAGCAGTTCTTC.

This sequence joins TRBV11-2 and TRBJ1-1; the D is unclear. From germline, CDR1 is SGHAT and CDR2 FQNNGV. The V end lost 4 bases, the J end lost 4 bases, and 4 bases lay between the germline ends. The CDR3 totals 11 residues. For the CDR3, the DNA is TGTGCCAGCAGCTCTCTCACTGAAGCTTTCTTT. Translation gives CASSSLTEAFF.

V gene TRBV7-3 combines with J gene TRBJ2-5; possible D gene TRBD2, 5 bases. The CDR3 is 14 amino acids. Deletions cut 2 bases from V and 4 bases from J, with 11 bases between. Germline assignment: CDR1 SGHTA and CDR2 FQGTGA. The CDR3 loop reads CASSLDGSGETQYF. In nucleotides, the CDR3 is TGTGCCAGCAGCTTAGATGGGAGTGGAGAGACCCAGTACTTC.

This rearrangement joins TRBV7-3 to TRBJ2-3, with TRBD1 identical over 7 bases. CDR1 and CDR2 from the germline V gene are SGHTA and FQGTGA. J gave up 6 bases and V 0 bases, and 3 bases lay outside the gene matches. The CDR3 extends over 14 amino acids. The chain's CDR3 is CASSLTRGLDTQYF. The CDR3 bases are TGTGCCAGCAGCTTAACCAGGGGGTTGGATACGCAGTATTTT.

The chain combines TRBV5-5 with TRBJ1-2, with a tentative D call TRBD1 (5 bases). Germline V gene lookup returns CDR1 SGHKS and CDR2 YYEKEE (reference sequence). V was pared by 1 base and J by 7 bases, with 20 bases between. The CDR3 is 16 residues long. This chain's CDR3 is CASSLFSRALLSGYTF. The CDR3 bases are TGTGCCAGCAGCTTGTTTTCCAGGGCTCTTCTCTCTGGCTACACCTTC.

This chain uses TRBV9 with TRBJ2-2, with 13 positions matching TRBD2. V was clipped by 4 bases and J by 6 bases; unmatched bases: 6. Germline values: CDR1 SGDLS, CDR2 YYNGEE. This CDR3 contains 16 residues. The CDR3 coding sequence is TGTGCCAGCAGCCTGGGACTAGCGGGGACGTCCGGGGAGCTGTTTTTT. Protein product: CASSLGLAGTSGELFF.

The chain links TRBV7-3 to TRBJ2-1, with TRBD2 matching over 11 bases. Germline-derived CDR1 and CDR2 are SGHTA and FQGTGA. The trim removed 3 bases at V and 10 bases at J, leaving 5 bases unmatched. The CDR3 extends over 14 amino acids. CDR3 sequence reads: CASSFLAGGGEQFF. Written as DNA, the CDR3 is TGTGCCAGCAGCTTCCTAGCGGGGGGTGGCGAGCAGTTCTTC. The entire variable domain, with the rest obtained from reference TRBV7-3 and TRBJ2-1, is as follows: GAGVSQTPSNKVTEKGKYVELRCDPISGHTALYWYRQSLGQGPEFLIYFQGTGAADDSGLPNDRFFAVRPEGSVSTLKIQRTERGDSAVYLCASSFLAGGGEQFFGPGTRLTVL.

The chain couples TRBV5-1 to TRBJ2-2, with a tentative D call TRBD2 (6 bases). V lost 1 base, J lost 5 bases, and 15 bases lay in between. This CDR3 region has 16 residues. Per germline, CDR1 SGHRS and CDR2 YFSETQ. The CDR3 spells CASSLSGQGGTGELFF. In DNA form, the CDR3 reads TGCGCCAGCAGCTTGTCCGGACAAGGAGGGACCGGGGAGCTGTTTTTT.